This is a list of T cell receptor beta chains from one sample in a study of CD8+ T cells in alopecia areata. Sequenced by immunoSEQ multiplex PCR; TCRdb stores in-frame clones only, minus some. Of some 170,000 clones in the sample, around 58% were seen once. Sequenced material: CD4+ T cells sorted from blood, taken between weeks 55 and 65, from a patient treated with tofacitinib. These receptors came from a human donor with alopecia areata. CDR3s include the opening cysteine and the closing phenylalanine or tryptophan. D genes are given only for firm matches. Rows may omit the clone size; those that give it use once, few, many or a size class.

TRBJ1-2	13	TRBV5-1	TRBD1	.	TGCGCCACTCAAGGGACAGGGAAAAGCGGCTACACCTTC	CATQGTGKSGYTF
TRBJ1-5	14	TRBV2	.	few	TGTGCCAGCGGGTTCGAGGCCTTTCGTCAGCCCCAGCATTTT	CASGFEAFRQPQHF
TRBJ2-5	14	TRBV4-1	.	once	TGCGCCAGCAGCCAAGATGGGCCACGCCAGACCCAGTACTTC	CASSQDGPRQTQYF
TRBJ2-1	14	TRBV25-1	TRBD1	.	TGTGCCAGCAGCCGGGACAGGGGACTTAGTGAGCAGTTCTTC	CASSRDRGLSEQFF
TRBJ1-3	14	TRBV30	.	.	TGTGCCTGGAGTGTATGGACACTAGGAAACACCATATATTTT	CAWSVWTLGNTIYF
TRBJ1-2	15	TRBV4-1	.	few	TGCGCCAGCAGCCAAGATTTGACAACTAACTATGGCTACACCTTC	CASSQDLTTNYGYTF
TRBJ2-3	12	TRBV2	.	.	TGTGCCAGCAGTGGCCGTGAGTCTACGCAGTATTTT	CASSGRESTQYF
TRBJ1-2	14	TRBV25-1	.	.	TGTGCCAGCTCGACGACAGTTGACTCGGTTGGCTACACCTTC	CASSTTVDSVGYTF
TRBJ2-1	13	TRBV7-9	.	.	TGTGCCAGCAGCTTAGCTGGGGCTAATGAGCAGTTCTTC	CASSLAGANEQFF
TRBJ1-3	13	TRBV6-5	.	.	TGTGCCAGCAAGGGGAACTCTGGAAACACCATATATTTT	CASKGNSGNTIYF
TRBJ2-5	12	TRBV29-1	.	few	TGCAGCGTGCACGGGGGCCGGGAGACCCAGTACTTC	CSVHGGRETQYF
TRBJ1-2	14	TRBV5-6	.	few	TGTGCCAGCAGCCCGCCGGACTCCCGCTATGGCTACACCTTC	CASSPPDSRYGYTF
TRBJ1-5	15	TRBV30	.	.	TGTGCCTGGTCTGGGGGCAAGATGAGCAATCAGCCCCAGCATTTT	CAWSGGKMSNQPQHF
TRBJ1-1	15	TRBV27	.	.	TGTGCCAGCAGTTTATCGGCACTTATGAACACTGAAGCTTTCTTT	CASSLSALMNTEAFF
TRBJ1-1	14	TRBV10-3	TRBD1	.	TGTGCCATCAGCTCCGACAGGGGGAACACTGAAGCTTTCTTT	CAISSDRGNTEAFF
TRBJ2-1	15	TRBV25-1	TRBD2	.	TGTGCCAACCCGTTTTGGACTAGACCCTACAATGAGCAGTTCTTC	CANPFWTRPYNEQFF
TRBJ2-1	13	TRBV4-1	.	.	TGCGCCAGCAGCCAAGGAGTAGGTTGGGAGCAGTTCTTC	CASSQGVGWEQFF
TRBJ2-1	14	TRBV19	.	.	TGTGCCAGTAGTACAGGGGGGTCTTACAATGAGCAGTTCTTC	CASSTGGSYNEQFF
TRBJ2-3	13	TRBV7-2	.	once	TGTGCCAGCGCGGGACTCCGCACAGATACGCAGTATTTT	CASAGLRTDTQYF
TRBJ2-2	14	TRBV4-1	.	.	TGCGCCAGCAGCCCGCGGACAGCCACCGGGGAGCTGTTTTTT	CASSPRTATGELFF
TRBJ1-6	15	TRBV30	.	.	TGTGCCTCCACTGAGGGGACTAAAGTTCGGTCACCCCTCCACTTT	CASTEGTKVRSPLHF
TRBJ1-1	12	TRBV29-1	.	.	TGCAGCGTTGACGGGGCCTACACTGAAGCTTTCTTT	CSVDGAYTEAFF
TRBJ2-7	15	TRBV5-1	.	few	TGCGCCAGCAGCTTGGACAGGATGGAGTTGGACGAGCAGTACTTC	CASSLDRMELDEQYF
TRBJ2-7	15	TRBV14	TRBD1	few	TGTGCCAGCAGCCGACAGGGGGCCGTGTTTGAGGAGCAGTACTTC	CASSRQGAVFEEQYF
TRBJ2-2	13	TRBV2	TRBD1	.	TGTGCCACCGGGACAGAAAACACCGGGGAGCTGTTTTTT	CATGTENTGELFF
TRBJ1-6	14	TRBV7-9	.	few	TGTGCCAGCAGCCAAGGAGCGGAGGGTTCACCCCTCCACTTT	CASSQGAEGSPLHF
TRBJ1-6	15	TRBV11-2	.	few	TGTGCCAGCAGCTTAGCCCCAGGAGTAACTTCACCCCTCCACTTT	CASSLAPGVTSPLHF
TRBJ2-3	16	TRBV11-2	.	.	TGTGCCAGCAACCCCTTGGACCGAGCTAGCACAGATACGCAGTATTTT	CASNPLDRASTDTQYF
TRBJ1-6	15	TRBV30	.	.	TGTGCCTGGAGTATCCTCGACAGGACAAATTCACCCCTCCACTTT	CAWSILDRTNSPLHF
TRBJ1-2	13	TRBV6-5	.	.	TGTGCCAGCAGCCCCTTTCGTGTCAATGGCTACACCTTC	CASSPFRVNGYTF
TRBJ2-3	15	TRBV6-5	TRBD2	.	TGTGCCAGCAGTCCCTGGCGGGGGAGCACAGATACGCAGTATTTT	CASSPWRGSTDTQYF
TRBJ2-7	12	TRBV7-9	.	.	TGTGCCAGCAGCTTAAGAGAAGGGAAGCAGTACTTC	CASSLREGKQYF
TRBJ1-6	14	TRBV10-3	TRBD1	few	TGTGCCATCAGTTTGGACAGGGGAAATTCACCCCTCCACTTT	CAISLDRGNSPLHF
TRBJ2-3	16	TRBV9	TRBD1	once	TGTGCCAGCAGCGCTGGACAGGGGATTAGCACAGATACGCAGTATTTT	CASSAGQGISTDTQYF
TRBJ2-5	15	TRBV7-2	TRBD2	.	TGTGCCAGCAGCCCCGTCCGGGGGGGCGGCGAGACCCAGTACTTC	CASSPVRGGGETQYF
TRBJ1-1	13	TRBV29-1	.	.	TGCAGCGTTGAATACAGCTGGAACACTGAAGCTTTCTTT	CSVEYSWNTEAFF
TRBJ1-5	15	TRBV10-3	.	.	TGTGCCATCAAACGAAACCGGGACCGCAATCAGCCCCAGCATTTT	CAIKRNRDRNQPQHF
TRBJ1-1	13	TRBV18	.	.	TGTGCCAGCTCGCCACAAGGGAACACTGAAGCTTTCTTT	CASSPQGNTEAFF
TRBJ2-2	13	TRBV25-1	.	.	TGTGCCAGCACCCTATGGGACACCGGGGAGCTGTTTTTT	CASTLWDTGELFF
TRBJ1-1	14	TRBV27	TRBD1	.	TGTGCCAGCAGTTTCGCAGGGGGGAACACTGAAGCTTTCTTT	CASSFAGGNTEAFF
TRBJ1-2	15	TRBV2	TRBD1	.	TGTGCCAGCAGTGAATCTGGACAGGGAGGGATTGGCTACACCTTC	CASSESGQGGIGYTF
TRBJ2-1	14	TRBV6-1	TRBD1	.	TGTGCCAGTGATAGGGACAGGATCTACAATGAGCAGTTCTTC	CASDRDRIYNEQFF
TRBJ1-2	12	TRBV29-1	.	.	TGCAGCGTCCAAGGGGGGGACTATGGCTACACCTTC	CSVQGGDYGYTF
TRBJ2-3	16	TRBV15	.	once	TGTGCCACCAGCAGAGAGCTCCCCTCTAGCACAGATACGCAGTATTTT	CATSRELPSSTDTQYF
TRBJ2-3	12	TRBV11-3	.	.	TGTGCCAGCAGCTACGGGACAGATACGCAGTATTTT	CASSYGTDTQYF
TRBJ2-3	12	TRBV30	.	.	TGTGCCTGGAGTGTACGTGGAGATACGCAGTATTTT	CAWSVRGDTQYF
TRBJ2-3	15	TRBV10-3	TRBD2	.	TGTGCCACCCGAAACCCGACTAGCGGGGGGAAGTCGCAGTATTTT	CATRNPTSGGKSQYF
TRBJ1-5	12	TRBV6-6	.	few	TGTGCCAGCAACCCGCGAGGTCAGCCCCAGCATTTT	CASNPRGQPQHF
TRBJ2-2	13	TRBV9	.	.	TGTGCCAGCAGCGTAGCTGGGGGCGGGGAGCTGTTTTTT	CASSVAGGGELFF
TRBJ2-7	15	TRBV6-5	.	.	TGTGCCAGCAGGTACAGGGGGGGGAGGTCCTACGAGCAGTACTTC	CASRYRGGRSYEQYF
TRBJ2-1	18	TRBV4-1	TRBD2	.	TGCGCCAGCAGCCAGACTAGCGGGGTGATGGGGGTCTACAATGAGCAGTTCTTC	CASSQTSGVMGVYNEQFF
TRBJ2-7	13	TRBV6-5	.	.	TGTGCCAGCAGCCTGGGGGCCCACTACGAGCAGTACTTC	CASSLGAHYEQYF
TRBJ2-3	18	TRBV10-3	.	once	TGTGCCATCAGTGAAAACAGACAGAAGGCTTCCACGACAGATACGCAGTATTTT	CAISENRQKASTTDTQYF
TRBJ2-3	15	TRBV5-1	TRBD2	.	TGCGCCAGCAGCTTGGGTAGCGGGGTAACAGATACGCAGTATTTT	CASSLGSGVTDTQYF
TRBJ2-2	16	TRBV19	TRBD2	.	TGTGCCAGTAGTATAGTAGGCGGGGGGTACACCGGGGAGCTGTTTTTT	CASSIVGGGYTGELFF
TRBJ2-3	12	TRBV5-1	.	.	TGCGCCAGCAGCTTGGTGACAGATACGCAGTATTTT	CASSLVTDTQYF
TRBJ1-5	16	TRBV19	TRBD1	.	TGTGCCAGTAGTGTCCGGGACAGGGGGCAGAGTCAGCCCCAGCATTTT	CASSVRDRGQSQPQHF